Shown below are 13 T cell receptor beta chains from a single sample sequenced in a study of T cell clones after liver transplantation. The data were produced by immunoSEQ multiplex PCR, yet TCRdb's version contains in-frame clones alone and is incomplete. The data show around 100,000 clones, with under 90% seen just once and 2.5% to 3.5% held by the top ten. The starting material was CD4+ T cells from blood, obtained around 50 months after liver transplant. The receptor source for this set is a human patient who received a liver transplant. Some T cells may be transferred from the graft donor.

CDR3 sequence reads: CASSEGDGRRYEQYF. In DNA form, the CDR3 reads TGTGCCAGCAGTGAAGGGGACGGGAGGCGCTACGAGCAGTACTTC. The chain joins TRBV2 to TRBJ2-7, with TRBD2 matching 7 bases. This CDR3 is 15 amino acids long. In germline, CDR1 is SNHLY, CDR2 FYNNEI. Germline trimming cut 1 base from V and 3 bases from J; bases unmatched to any gene: 6.

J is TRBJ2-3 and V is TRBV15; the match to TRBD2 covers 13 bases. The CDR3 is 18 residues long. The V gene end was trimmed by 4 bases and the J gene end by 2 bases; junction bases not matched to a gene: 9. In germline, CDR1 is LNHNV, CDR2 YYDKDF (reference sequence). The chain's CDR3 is CATSKAPGTSGVTDTQYF. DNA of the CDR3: TGTGCCACCAGCAAAGCACCCGGGACTAGCGGGGTCACAGATACGCAGTATTTT.

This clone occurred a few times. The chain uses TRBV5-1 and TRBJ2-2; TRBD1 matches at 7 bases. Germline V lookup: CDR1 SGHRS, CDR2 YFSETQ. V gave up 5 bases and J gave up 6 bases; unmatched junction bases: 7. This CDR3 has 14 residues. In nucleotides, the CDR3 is TGCGCCAGCAGGTTTGAGGGGGCATCCGGGGAGCTGTTTTTT. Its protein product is CASRFEGASGELFF. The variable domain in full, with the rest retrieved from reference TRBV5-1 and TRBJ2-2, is KAGVTQTPRYLIKTRGQQVTLSCSPISGHRSVSWYQQTPGQGLQFLFEYFSETQRNKGNFPGRFSGRQFSNSRSEMNVSTLELGDSALYLCASRFEGASGELFFGEGSRLTVL.

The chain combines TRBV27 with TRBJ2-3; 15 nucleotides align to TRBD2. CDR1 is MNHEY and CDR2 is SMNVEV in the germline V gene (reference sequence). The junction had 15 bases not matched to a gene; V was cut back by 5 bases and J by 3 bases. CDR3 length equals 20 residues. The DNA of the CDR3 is TGTGCCAGCAGTCCCAAAAATCTCGGGACTAGCGGGAGGAGGACAGATACGCAGTATTTT. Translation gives CASSPKNLGTSGRRTDTQYF.

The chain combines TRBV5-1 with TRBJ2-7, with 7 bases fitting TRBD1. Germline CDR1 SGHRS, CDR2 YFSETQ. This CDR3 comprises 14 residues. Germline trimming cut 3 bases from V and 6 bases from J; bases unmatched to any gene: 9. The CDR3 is CASSSGTATGEQYF. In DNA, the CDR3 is TGCGCCAGCAGCTCCGGGACAGCCACGGGCGAGCAGTACTTC.

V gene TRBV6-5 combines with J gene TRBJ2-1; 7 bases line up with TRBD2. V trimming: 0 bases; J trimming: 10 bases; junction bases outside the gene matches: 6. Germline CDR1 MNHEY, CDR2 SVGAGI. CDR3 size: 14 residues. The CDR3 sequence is CASSYSRGVREQFF. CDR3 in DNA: TGTGCCAGCAGTTACTCTCGGGGGGTGAGGGAGCAGTTCTTC.

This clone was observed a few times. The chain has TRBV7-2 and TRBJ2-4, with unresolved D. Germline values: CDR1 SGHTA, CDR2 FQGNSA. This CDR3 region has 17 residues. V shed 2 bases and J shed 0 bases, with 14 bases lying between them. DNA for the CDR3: TGTGCCAGCAGCTTATCCCCTTCGTTGCTAGCCAAAAACATTCAGTACTTC. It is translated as CASSLSPSLLAKNIQYF.

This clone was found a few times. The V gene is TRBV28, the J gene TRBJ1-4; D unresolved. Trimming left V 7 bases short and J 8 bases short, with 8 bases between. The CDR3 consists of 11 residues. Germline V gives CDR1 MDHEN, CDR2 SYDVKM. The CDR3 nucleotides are TGTGCCAGCATTTCTGGGGAAAAACTGTTTTTT. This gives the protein CASISGEKLFF.

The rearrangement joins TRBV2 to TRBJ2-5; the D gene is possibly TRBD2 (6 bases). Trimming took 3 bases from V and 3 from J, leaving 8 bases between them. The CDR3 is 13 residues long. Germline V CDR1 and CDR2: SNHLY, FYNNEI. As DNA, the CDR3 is TGTGCCAGCAGTGAGGGCGGGAAAGAGACCCAGTACTTC. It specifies CASSEGGKETQYF.

The CDR3 sequence: CASSERVQAPTEAFF. Written as DNA, the CDR3 is TGTGCCAGCAGTGAAAGGGTACAGGCCCCCACTGAAGCTTTCTTT. This rearrangement joins TRBV2 to TRBJ1-1, with a weak D call TRBD1 (5 bases). This CDR3 is built from 15 residues. V was trimmed by 2 bases and J by 4 bases, leaving 14 bases between them. The germline CDR1 and CDR2 sequences are SNHLY and FYNNEI.

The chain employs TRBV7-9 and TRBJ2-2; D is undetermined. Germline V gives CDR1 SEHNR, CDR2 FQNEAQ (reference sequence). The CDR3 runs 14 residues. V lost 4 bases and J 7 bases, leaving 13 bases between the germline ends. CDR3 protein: CASSSLVPGGELFF. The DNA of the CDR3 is TGTGCCAGCAGCTCTCTTGTACCGGGCGGGGAGCTGTTTTTT.

CDR3 nucleotides: TGCGCCAGCAGCCAAGAGCGGTTAGAGATCAGTGAGCAGTTCTTC. As protein: CASSQERLEISEQFF. This chain joins TRBV4-1 and TRBJ2-1; D gene unclear. V dropped 0 bases and J dropped 9 bases, with 15 bases sitting between them. Germline CDR1 and CDR2: MGHRA and YSYEKL. The CDR3 sequence is 15 residues long.

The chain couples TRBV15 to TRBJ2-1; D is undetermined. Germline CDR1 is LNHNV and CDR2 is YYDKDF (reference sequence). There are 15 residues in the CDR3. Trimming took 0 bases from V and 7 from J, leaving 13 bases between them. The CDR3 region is CATSRDTNSRNEQFF. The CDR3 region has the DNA TGTGCCACCAGCAGAGATACCAATTCGAGGAATGAGCAGTTCTTC.